This TCR beta chain was sequenced during a study of shared clonotypes between healthy human individuals. Looking at the study overall: Three CD4 naive, three CD4 memory, two CD8 naive and one CD8 memory plate were used per donor.

J was trimmed by 5 bases and V by 4 bases; bases with no gene match: 6. The germline gives CDR1 MDHEN, CDR2 SYDVKM. The CDR3 consists of 15 residues. Assay: immunoSEQ multiplex PCR; the TCRdb copy retains only in-frame clones and omits some. There are around 700,000 clones in the sample; about three quarters occur only once, and 1.8% lies in the top ten. Input material: memory CD4+ T cells sorted from blood. The subset is: CD45RA-negative fraction. The rearrangement joins TRBV28 to TRBJ2-2; 8 nucleotides match TRBD2. The receptor was isolated from a woman in her 30s in good health. The CDR3 region is CASSSGRVRTGELFF. CDR3 bases: TGTGCCAGCAGTTCCGGGAGGGTACGGACCGGGGAGCTGTTTTTT.